Following are 24 T cell receptor beta chains from one sample sequenced in a study of blood T cell repertoires in COVID-19. Method: immunoSEQ multiplex PCR; TCRdb's copy keeps in-frame clones and lacks some. Here the sample spans around 78,000 clones, 70% to 90% being singletons. The sequenced sample was peripheral blood. These receptors originate from a man aged 45-60 years with active or convalescent COVID-19.

The genes are TRBV19 and TRBJ2-5; D perhaps matches TRBD1 (6 bases). CDR1 and CDR2 from the germline V gene are LNHDA and SQIVND (reference sequence). The CDR3 is 15 amino acids. V lost 6 bases, J lost 0 bases, and 14 bases lay in between. This chain's CDR3 is CASRRDGTNQETQYF. CDR3 nucleotide sequence: TGTGCCAGTAGACGTGACGGGACAAACCAAGAGACCCAGTACTTC.

The V gene is TRBV7-2, the J gene TRBJ2-2; D might be TRBD1 (5 bases). This CDR3 is built from 15 residues. Deletions cut 1 base from V and 0 bases from J, with 6 bases between. The V gene's germline CDR1 is SGHTA and CDR2 FQGNSA. The DNA of the CDR3 is TGTGCCAGCAGCTTAGGGACAACGAACACCGGGGAGCTGTTTTTT. This sequence encodes CASSLGTTNTGELFF.

The CDR3 region is CASSDSQGSPFGANVLTF. The CDR3 bases are TGTGCCAGCAGTGACTCCCAGGGCAGCCCGTTCGGGGCCAACGTCCTGACTTTC. The chain recombines TRBV6-4 with TRBJ2-6; possibly TRBD1 for D (5 bases). This CDR3 is 18 amino acids long. Deletions cut 0 bases from V and 4 bases from J, with 16 bases between. Per the germline V gene, CDR1 is MRHNA and CDR2 is SNTAGT.

The chain employs TRBV6-6 and TRBJ1-6, with D perhaps TRBD1 (5 bases). The CDR3 runs 15 residues. Germline assignment: CDR1 MNHNY and CDR2 SVGAGI (reference sequence). The V end was cut by 2 bases, the J end by 7 bases, with 12 bases between. CDR3 coding DNA: TGTGCCAGCAGTTACCCGCCGGGGGAAAATTCACCCCTCCACTTT. As protein: CASSYPPGENSPLHF.

The chain recombines TRBV12-5 with TRBJ1-1; tentatively, D is TRBD1 (5 bases). CDR1 LGHNT and CDR2 FRNRAP come from the germline V gene. This CDR3 is 13 amino acids long. The V gene lost 7 bases and the J gene lost 1 base, with 10 bases spanning the gap. The CDR3 is CASARQKNTEAFF. The CDR3 DNA follows: TGTGCTAGTGCTAGACAGAAGAACACTGAAGCTTTCTTT.

The rearrangement links TRBV5-1 to TRBJ2-5, with TRBD2 matching 10 bases. V shed 3 bases, J shed 2 bases, and the junction held 7 bases outside the gene matches. The CDR3 is 16 amino acids. CDR1 and CDR2 from the germline V gene are SGHRS and YFSETQ. The DNA for the CDR3 is TGCGCCAGCAGCTGGCGGGCTAGCGGGGGTCAAGAGACCCAGTACTTC. This encodes CASSWRASGGQETQYF.

The chain combines TRBV6-5 with TRBJ2-1; 7 positions agree with TRBD2. V lost 5 bases to trimming and J lost 2 bases; unmatched junction nucleotides: 6. In germline, CDR1 is MNHEY, CDR2 SVGAGI. The CDR3 length is 15 residues. In nucleotides, the CDR3 is TGTGCCAGCAGTCCTAGCGGTTTGACCTACAATGAGCAGTTCTTC. Its translation: CASSPSGLTYNEQFF.

This rearrangement joins TRBV11-2 to TRBJ2-1, with D uncertain. Germline CDR1 SGHAT, CDR2 FQNNGV. V lost 1 base to trimming and J lost 5 bases, with 6 bases between them. The CDR3 runs to 13 residues. CDR3 nucleotides: TGTGCCAGCAGCTTAGGGCTAGACAATGAGCAGTTCTTC. Translating it yields CASSLGLDNEQFF.

This clone was detected only once. V gene TRBV4-2 combines with J gene TRBJ2-1, with D possibly TRBD2 on 6 matching bases. Trimming removed 5 bases at V and 6 bases at J, with 20 bases between. The CDR3 is 16 amino acids. Germline CDR1 and CDR2: LGHNA and YNFKEQ. CDR3 coding DNA: TGTGCCAGCAGCGCGAGACTAGTAGTGGGAACCAATGAGCAGTTCTTC. Its translation: CASSARLVVGTNEQFF.

This clone has only a few counts. The rearrangement uses TRBV18 and TRBJ1-5; unclear D gene. Germline-derived CDR1 and CDR2 are KGHSH and LQKENI. Deletions cut 1 base from V and 7 bases from J, with 8 bases between. This CDR3 spans 13 amino acids. The CDR3, as DNA: TGTGCCAGCTCACCACGGGAGAACCAGCCCCAGCATTTT. Translation gives CASSPRENQPQHF.

The gene calls are TRBV5-1 and TRBJ2-3; 9 nucleotides agree with TRBD1. This CDR3 is built from 17 residues. The J segment lost 0 bases and the V segment lost 3 bases, leaving 8 bases of the junction unmatched. Germline V gives CDR1 SGHRS, CDR2 YFSETQ. CDR3 in amino acids: CASSSGQGYSSTDTQYF. Written as DNA, the CDR3 is TGCGCCAGCAGCTCCGGACAGGGGTATTCTAGCACAGATACGCAGTATTTT.

The genes are TRBV6-4 and TRBJ2-7; D possibly corresponds to TRBD2 (6 bases). The CDR3 is 15 amino acids. From germline, CDR1 is MRHNA and CDR2 SNTAGT. With 6 bases removed from V and 3 bases from J, the gap between germline ends came to 18 bases. CDR3 DNA sequence: TGTGCCAGCAGGACAGCGCTAGCGTCTTTCTACGAGCAGTACTTC. Amino acid sequence: CASRTALASFYEQYF.

This sequence joins TRBV7-2 and TRBJ2-7; the D gene is possibly TRBD2 (6 bases). The germline gives CDR1 SGHTA, CDR2 FQGNSA. V lost 5 bases, J lost 4 bases, and 18 bases lay in between. The CDR3 is made up of 15 amino acids. CDR3: CASSPWVSGAYEQYF. DNA of the CDR3: TGTGCCAGCAGCCCATGGGTTAGCGGCGCTTACGAGCAGTACTTC. Full variable domain (outside the CDR3, taken from reference TRBV7-2 and TRBJ2-7): GAGVSQSPSNKVTEKGKDVELRCDPISGHTALYWYRQSLGQGLEFLIYFQGNSAPDKSGLPSDRFSAERTGGSVSTLTIQRTQQEDSAVYLCASSPWVSGAYEQYFGPGTRLTVT.

This clone was observed a handful of times. The chain links TRBV12-5 to TRBJ2-5; a weak D match, TRBD1 (6 bases). Germline V lookup: CDR1 LGHNT, CDR2 FRNRAP. CDR3 length equals 16 residues. V was clipped by 1 base and J by 2 bases, with 14 bases between them. DNA of the CDR3: TGTGCTAGTGGTTTGGGACCGACAGGCGTACAAGAGACCCAGTACTTC. It specifies CASGLGPTGVQETQYF.

Of note for this clone: This sample also contains other DNA sequences that code for the same CDR3. The CDR3, as DNA: TGTGCCAGTAGGGATCGGGGTTCCTATAATTCACCCCTCCACTTT. Its protein product is CASRDRGSYNSPLHF. The chain combines TRBV19 with TRBJ1-6; D gene uncertain. Germline V gene data show CDR1 as LNHDA and CDR2 as SQIVND (reference sequence). The V end lost 6 bases, the J end lost 1 base, and 10 bases lay between the germline ends. The CDR3 consists of 15 residues.

Judged by abundance, this clone is medium-sized. The J gene is TRBJ2-1, the V gene TRBV2; 7 positions match TRBD2. The CDR3 covers 15 residues. Trimming took 4 bases from V and 4 from J; bases not matched to a gene: 7. Germline lookup yields CDR1 SNHLY and CDR2 FYNNEI. The CDR3 bases are TGTGCCAGCAGTGTGGGACTAAACACATACAATGAGCAGTTCTTC. It codes for CASSVGLNTYNEQFF.

This CDR3 is CASLGQITDTQYF. The CDR3 DNA reads TGCGCCAGCTTGGGACAGATCACAGATACGCAGTATTTT. The chain uses TRBV5-1 and TRBJ2-3; TRBD1 matches at 7 bases. Germline CDR1 SGHRS, CDR2 YFSETQ. CDR3 length equals 13 residues. V lost 7 bases, J lost 2 bases, and 4 bases stayed unmatched.

This chain connects TRBV6-5 to TRBJ2-1; possible D gene TRBD2, 6 bases. The CDR3 contains 15 residues. Germline CDR1 is MNHEY and CDR2 is SVGAGI. Trimming pared 5 bases from V and 5 bases from J, leaving 16 bases between. CDR3 in amino acids: CASSLLSGGNNEQFF. The CDR3 DNA reads TGTGCCAGCAGTCTACTTAGCGGTGGGAACAATGAGCAGTTCTTC.

The gene calls are TRBV5-1 and TRBJ2-7, with TRBD2 matching over 11 bases. The CDR3 consists of 14 residues. Trimming cost V 4 bases and J 6 bases; bases outside gene matches: 6. Germline V gene lookup returns CDR1 SGHRS and CDR2 YFSETQ. The DNA for the CDR3 is TGCGCCAGCAGCCGCGGGACTAGCGGACCCGAGCAGTACTTC. This codes for CASSRGTSGPEQYF. The variable domain in full, with the rest retrieved from reference TRBV5-1 and TRBJ2-7, is KAGVTQTPRYLIKTRGQQVTLSCSPISGHRSVSWYQQTPGQGLQFLFEYFSETQRNKGNFPGRFSGRQFSNSRSEMNVSTLELGDSALYLCASSRGTSGPEQYFGPGTRLTVT.

This rearrangement joins TRBV6-4 to TRBJ2-1; perhaps TRBD1 as D (6 bases). V dropped 2 bases and J dropped 9 bases, with 20 bases sitting between them. Per the germline V gene, CDR1 is MRHNA and CDR2 is SNTAGT. The CDR3 extends over 16 amino acids. Here the CDR3 DNA reads TGTGCCAGCAGTGACCTTTTTCAGCCACAAGGGGGTGAGCAGTTCTTC. Encoded protein: CASSDLFQPQGGEQFF.

The rearrangement links TRBV6-5 to TRBJ2-2; 9 bases line up with TRBD1. Germline V gene sequence: CDR1 MNHEY, CDR2 SVGAGI. V lost 6 bases to trimming and J lost 7 bases; unmatched junction nucleotides: 6. The CDR3 is 14 residues long. CDR3 loop: CASRGQGLVGELFF. The CDR3, as DNA: TGTGCCAGCAGAGGACAGGGGTTGGTCGGGGAGCTGTTTTTT.

This chain connects TRBV29-1 to TRBJ2-4; 10 positions agree with TRBD1. After removal of 6 bases from V and 7 bases from J, the junction contained 9 bases not matched to a gene. This CDR3 contains 14 residues. CDR1 is SQVTM and CDR2 is ANQGSEA in the germline V gene. CDR3 amino acids: CSVAGTGARNIQYF. DNA for the CDR3: TGCAGCGTCGCCGGGACAGGGGCTAGGAACATTCAGTACTTC.

The chain couples TRBV29-1 to TRBJ2-7, with 7 bases matching TRBD1. With 4 bases clipped from V and 5 bases from J, the junction kept 8 bases outside the gene matches. CDR1 is SQVTM and CDR2 is ANQGSEA in the germline V gene. This CDR3 is 13 amino acids long. CDR3 loop: CSVAPQGGDEQYF. In nucleotides, the CDR3 is TGCAGCGTTGCCCCACAAGGGGGCGACGAGCAGTACTTC.

The chain uses TRBV6-5 and TRBJ2-7; a weak D match, TRBD1 (6 bases). The CDR3 covers 15 residues. The germline V gene has CDR1 MNHEY and CDR2 SVGAGI. Trimming removed 1 base at V and 1 base at J, with 11 bases between. CDR3 sequence: CASSYFQQGSYEQYF. For the CDR3, the DNA is TGTGCCAGCAGTTACTTCCAACAGGGATCCTACGAGCAGTACTTC.